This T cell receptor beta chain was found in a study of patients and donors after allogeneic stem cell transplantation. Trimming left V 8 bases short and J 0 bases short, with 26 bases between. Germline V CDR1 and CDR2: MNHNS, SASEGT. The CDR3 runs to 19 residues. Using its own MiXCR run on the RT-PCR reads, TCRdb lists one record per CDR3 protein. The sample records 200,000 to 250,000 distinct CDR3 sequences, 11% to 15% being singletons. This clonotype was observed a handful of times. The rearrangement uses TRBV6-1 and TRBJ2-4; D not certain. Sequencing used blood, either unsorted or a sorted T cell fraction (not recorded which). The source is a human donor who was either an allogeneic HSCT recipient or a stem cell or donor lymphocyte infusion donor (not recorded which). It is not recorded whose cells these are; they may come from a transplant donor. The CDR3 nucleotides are TGTGCCAGCGTAGGGTATCCGTCCCGTGGTACTTTAGCCAAAAACATTCAGTACTTC. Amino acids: CASVGYPSRGTLAKNIQYF.